Each of the 23 T cell receptor beta chains below was sequenced from the same sample in a study of Ad26.COV2.S vaccination and SARS-CoV-2 variants. Profiling relied on immunoSEQ multiplex PCR, and the TCRdb table lists in-frame clones only, not all of them. The sample holds 400,000 to 500,000 clones; roughly 89% are singletons and the top ten take around 2.6%. Treatment noted: around 19 received Ad26.COV2.S at low or high dose, single or two shots; five or six received placebo; per-sample allocation not given. Sampling was done on day 63 after the first vaccine or placebo injection. The sample in question was peripheral blood, obtained in a trial of Ad26.COV2.S vaccine versus placebo. The receptor source for this set is a person aged 18-60 years who received the Ad26.COV2.S COVID-19 vaccine or a placebo.

The rearrangement joins TRBV5-4 to TRBJ2-5; possibly TRBD2 for D (6 bases). V was shortened by 4 bases and J by 5 bases, with 18 bases between the two germline ends. CDR3 length: 15 residues. Germline assignment: CDR1 SGHNT and CDR2 YYREEE (reference sequence). The DNA of the CDR3 is TGTGCCAGCAGCCTGGGACTGCTTGGCGGGGAGACCCAGTACTTC. Translation: CASSLGLLGGETQYF.

The chain uses TRBV12-5 and TRBJ2-2; D perhaps matches TRBD2 (6 bases). This CDR3 is built from 15 residues. The germline V and J ends were trimmed by 2 bases and 6 bases, with 13 bases remaining between them. The germline V gene encodes CDR1 LGHNT and CDR2 FRNRAP. The CDR3 here is CASGLSGDSAGELFF. In nucleotides, the CDR3 is TGTGCTAGTGGTTTGTCGGGGGATTCGGCCGGGGAGCTGTTTTTT.

The chain carries TRBV20-1 and TRBJ1-3; D call uncertain. The CDR3 covers 13 residues. With 3 bases removed from V and 4 bases from J, the gap between germline ends came to 10 bases. CDR1 DFQATT and CDR2 SNEGSKA come from the germline V gene (reference sequence). The CDR3 spells CSASQTVGNTIYF. CDR3 in DNA: TGCAGTGCTAGTCAAACGGTGGGAAACACCATATATTTT.

This clone was seen only once. The chain recombines TRBV5-1 with TRBJ2-3; the D is unclear. V was pared by 0 bases and J by 0 bases, with 8 bases between. The germline CDR1 and CDR2 sequences are SGHRS and YFSETQ. CDR3 size: 15 residues. CDR3 sequence (DNA): TGCGCCAGCAGCTTGGTACCCTCTAGCACAGATACGCAGTATTTT. Translated, it gives CASSLVPSSTDTQYF.

The V and J genes are TRBV5-1 and TRBJ2-5; no definite D call. The V end was cut by 5 bases, the J end by 4 bases, with 9 bases between. The CDR3 spans 12 residues. Germline V gene data show CDR1 as SGHRS and CDR2 as YFSETQ. CDR3: CASSTPGETQYF. The CDR3 DNA reads as TGCGCCAGCAGTACGCCAGGAGAGACCCAGTACTTC.

The CDR3 coding sequence is TGTGCCAGCAGTGATACCGGGACAGAGAGCACAGATACGCAGTATTTT. Residues: CASSDTGTESTDTQYF. V gene TRBV25-1 combines with J gene TRBJ2-3, with 7 bases that match TRBD1. The CDR3 has 16 amino acids. The V gene end was trimmed by 3 bases and the J gene end by 0 bases; junction bases not matched to a gene: 6. CDR1 and CDR2 from the germline V gene are MGHDK and SYGVNS.

V gene TRBV28 combines with J gene TRBJ1-2; a weak D match, TRBD1 (6 bases). CDR1 MDHEN and CDR2 SYDVKM come from the germline V gene. The V and J ends lost 5 bases and 7 bases respectively, with 17 bases between them. The CDR3 is made up of 14 amino acids. CDR3 sequence reads: CASSRLLGASGYTF. CDR3 coding DNA: TGTGCCAGCAGTCGCCTCTTGGGGGCGAGTGGCTACACCTTC.

This clone has only one observation. The V gene is TRBV7-8, the J gene TRBJ1-2, with unresolved D. With 1 base removed from V and 4 bases from J, the gap between germline ends came to 16 bases. The CDR3 is 16 amino acids. CDR1 and CDR2 (germline): SGHVS, FQNEAQ. The CDR3 protein is CASSLGNSGVAYGYTF. Here the CDR3 DNA reads TGTGCCAGCAGCTTAGGAAATTCTGGGGTAGCCTATGGCTACACCTTC.

V is TRBV5-6 and J is TRBJ2-1; no clear D. V lost 5 bases, J lost 3 bases, and 3 bases lay in between. There are 11 residues in the CDR3. Germline assignment: CDR1 SGHDT and CDR2 YYEEEE. CDR3 bases: TGTGCCAGCAGGGTCTACAATGAGCAGTTCTTC. This codes for CASRVYNEQFF.

This clone was recorded once. The genes are TRBV10-3 and TRBJ1-1; tentative D call: TRBD1 (6 bases). Per the germline V gene, CDR1 is ENHRY and CDR2 is SYGVKD. Between the trimmed V and J ends, which lost 6 bases and 0 bases, there was a span of 20 bases. CDR3 length: 17 residues. This CDR3 is CAISSAGASQMNTEAFF. The CDR3 DNA reads TGTGCCATCAGCTCCGCAGGGGCCTCCCAAATGAACACTGAAGCTTTCTTT.

The rearrangement links TRBV4-3 to TRBJ2-5; tentatively, D is TRBD2 (6 bases). V lost 3 bases to trimming and J lost 1 base, with 15 bases between them. CDR1 LGHNA and CDR2 YSLEER come from the germline V gene. This CDR3 contains 16 residues. The CDR3 loop reads CASSQTGEGAQETQYF. The CDR3 region has the DNA TGCGCCAGCAGCCAGACGGGAGAGGGTGCCCAAGAGACCCAGTACTTC.

The chain uses TRBV3-1 (or the pseudogene TRBV3-2) and TRBJ2-1, with TRBD1 matching 7 bases. The V and J ends lost 6 bases and 4 bases, in that order; junction bases with no gene match: 6. The CDR3 spans 14 residues. CDR1 and CDR2 from the germline V gene are LGHDT and YNNKEL (reference sequence). DNA of the CDR3: TGTGCCAGCAGAGACAGGGATACATACAATGAGCAGTTCTTC. Translation gives CASRDRDTYNEQFF.

The rearrangement joins TRBV11-2 to TRBJ1-4; tentative D call: TRBD1 (5 bases). The V gene lost 1 base and the J gene lost 2 bases, with 14 bases spanning the gap. Germline V gives CDR1 SGHAT, CDR2 FQNNGV. The CDR3 has 17 residues. The DNA of the CDR3 is TGTGCCAGCAGCTTAGGGGACTTAGAAGGGACTAATGAAAAACTGTTTTTT. Protein: CASSLGDLEGTNEKLFF.

The rearrangement uses TRBV5-1 and TRBJ2-7, with unresolved D. V dropped 4 bases and J dropped 0 bases, with 11 bases sitting between them. This CDR3 spans 14 amino acids. Germline V gene lookup returns CDR1 SGHRS and CDR2 YFSETQ. The CDR3 protein is CASSLRAGSYEQYF. CDR3 sequence (DNA): TGCGCCAGCAGCCTTCGGGCAGGCTCCTACGAGCAGTACTTC. The full variable domain, completed using reference TRBV5-1 and TRBJ2-7, is KAGVTQTPRYLIKTRGQQVTLSCSPISGHRSVSWYQQTPGQGLQFLFEYFSETQRNKGNFPGRFSGRQFSNSRSEMNVSTLELGDSALYLCASSLRAGSYEQYFGPGTRLTVT.

The V gene is TRBV25-1, the J gene TRBJ1-5; D is ambiguous. The CDR3 spans 11 residues. Per germline, CDR1 MGHDK and CDR2 SYGVNS. Trimming removed 7 bases at V and 9 bases at J, with 10 bases between. The CDR3 sequence is CASTGEGPQHF. The DNA of the CDR3 is TGTGCCAGCACCGGTGAGGGGCCCCAGCATTTT.

The chain couples TRBV29-1 to TRBJ2-1, with TRBD2 identical over 11 bases. CDR1 is SQVTM and CDR2 is ANQGSEA in the germline V gene. The CDR3 is 14 amino acids. Trimming cost V 7 bases and J 5 bases; bases outside gene matches: 7. CDR3 DNA: TGCAGCGCGCTACTAGCGGGAGTGAACAATGAGCAGTTCTTC. Translating it yields CSALLAGVNNEQFF.

The rearrangement uses TRBV7-9 and TRBJ2-2; D remains ambiguous. V was pared by 6 bases and J by 9 bases, with 17 bases between. Germline loops: CDR1 SEHNR, CDR2 FQNEAQ (reference sequence). The length of the CDR3 is 14 residues. CDR3 DNA: TGTGCCAGCAGAGACGTTCAGAGCCTCCGGGAGCTGTTTTTT. It yields the protein CASRDVQSLRELFF.

This clone was recorded once. The rearrangement uses TRBV28 and TRBJ1-5; TRBD1 is a possible D gene (6 bases). CDR1 is MDHEN, CDR2 SYDVKM, per germline. The length of the CDR3 is 14 residues. With 1 base removed from V and 6 bases from J, the gap between germline ends came to 10 bases. The CDR3 reads CASSLLQGSQPQHF. In DNA form, the CDR3 reads TGTGCCAGCAGTTTATTACAGGGTAGTCAGCCCCAGCATTTT.

This chain uses TRBV11-3 with TRBJ2-3, with D perhaps TRBD2 (5 bases). Germline CDR1 is SGHNT and CDR2 is YENEEA. This CDR3 is built from 15 residues. The ends were cut back, 3 bases at V and 3 bases at J, with 13 bases in the middle. The DNA for the CDR3 is TGTGCCAGCAGCTTGGGGAGCGGAGGAACAGATACGCAGTATTTT. It codes for CASSLGSGGTDTQYF. Together with reference TRBV11-3 and TRBJ2-3, the CDR3 gives the full variable domain: EAGVVQSPRYKIIEKKQPVAFWCNPISGHNTLYWYLQNLGQGPELLIRYENEEAVDDSQLPKDRFSAERLKGVDSTLKIQPAELGDSAVYLCASSLGSGGTDTQYFGPGTRLTVL.

The rearrangement links TRBV2 to TRBJ2-7, with 7 bases lining up with TRBD1. The CDR3 is 14 amino acids. V dropped 7 bases and J dropped 0; count of bases not matched to a gene: 6. From germline, CDR1 is SNHLY and CDR2 FYNNEI. The DNA of the CDR3 is TGTGCCAGCATCCCGACAGGGAGCTCCTACGAGCAGTACTTC. Its translation: CASIPTGSSYEQYF.

The chain couples TRBV12-5 to TRBJ1-1; no clear D gene. The V gene lost 2 bases and the J gene lost 1 base, with 5 bases spanning the gap. Germline values: CDR1 LGHNT, CDR2 FRNRAP. CDR3 size: 13 residues. The CDR3 DNA is TGTGCTAGTGGTTTGAAGAGGAACACTGAAGCTTTCTTT. Its protein product is CASGLKRNTEAFF.

The V call is TRBV7-2, the J call TRBJ2-7, with 9 bases matching TRBD1. Germline CDR1 is SGHTA and CDR2 is FQGNSA. V shed 4 bases, J shed 4 bases, and the junction held 8 bases outside the gene matches. This CDR3 has 15 amino acids. DNA for the CDR3: TGTGCCAGCAGCTCGCCGGGACAGGGCCAGTACGAGCAGTACTTC. This gives the protein CASSSPGQGQYEQYF.

V usage is TRBV7-9 and J usage is TRBJ1-2; D might be TRBD1 (6 bases). Trimming shortened V by 5 bases and J by 2 bases, and 12 bases separated the two germline ends. CDR3 length: 14 amino acids. CDR1 and CDR2 from the germline V gene are SEHNR and FQNEAQ (reference sequence). CDR3 in amino acids: CASSATGLNYGYTF. CDR3 nucleotides: TGTGCCAGCAGCGCGACAGGACTAAACTATGGCTACACCTTC.